The 21 T cell receptor beta chains below were found in one sample sequenced in a study of shared clonotypes between healthy human individuals. TCRdb keeps only in-frame clones here, not all; method: immunoSEQ multiplex PCR. The sample has about 380,000 clones, just over 95% seen once; the top ten hold approximately 0.32%. Sequences were obtained from memory CD8+ T cells sorted from blood. Subset reported: CD45RO+ cells pooled with CCR7-negative TemRA cells. The receptors derive from a man aged 25-40 years in good health.

The rearrangement links TRBV27 to TRBJ1-4; possibly TRBD1 for D (6 bases). Trimming removed 3 bases at V and 8 bases at J, with 10 bases between. The CDR3 length is 13 residues. Germline V gene data show CDR1 as MNHEY and CDR2 as SMNVEV (reference sequence). CDR3 sequence reads: CASSLGTLEKLFF. The CDR3 nucleotides read TGTGCCAGCAGTTTGGGGACATTGGAAAAACTGTTTTTT.

The chain recombines TRBV5-4 with TRBJ2-3, with TRBD2 matching over 10 bases. The germline V gene has CDR1 SGHNT and CDR2 YYREEE (reference sequence). This CDR3 region has 15 residues. J lost 4 bases, V lost 4 bases, and 6 bases had no gene match. The CDR3 DNA reads TGTGCCAGCAGCCGAAATGGACTAGCGGCAGATACGCAGTATTTT. Translating gives CASSRNGLAADTQYF.

CDR3 DNA sequence: TGTGCCAGCAGTCATAGGGACAGGGGTGATCAGCCCCAGCATTTT. Encoded protein: CASSHRDRGDQPQHF. The chain employs TRBV6-1 and TRBJ1-5; 10 bases line up with TRBD1. In germline, CDR1 is MNHNS, CDR2 SASEGT. With V trimmed by 5 bases and J by 5 bases, 6 bases remained unmatched. The CDR3 runs 15 residues.

The chain links TRBV10-3 to TRBJ2-1; 12 bases agree with TRBD2. The CDR3 totals 15 residues. In germline, CDR1 is ENHRY, CDR2 SYGVKD. V gave up 6 bases and J gave up 9 bases; unmatched junction bases: 9. Here the CDR3 reads CAISRTSGNTVEQFF. In DNA, the CDR3 is TGTGCCATCAGCCGGACTAGCGGGAACACAGTTGAGCAGTTCTTC.

The V call is TRBV6-5, the J call TRBJ2-4; D may be TRBD2 (6 bases). The CDR3 extends over 13 amino acids. V lost 6 bases and J 0 bases, leaving 6 bases between the germline ends. The V gene's germline CDR1 is MNHEY and CDR2 SVGAGI. The CDR3 region is CASRGLAKNIQYF. The CDR3 bases are TGTGCCAGCAGGGGACTAGCCAAAAACATTCAGTACTTC.

The chain is built from TRBV4-1 and TRBJ1-1; weak D call: TRBD1 (6 bases). The CDR3 loop spans 15 amino acids. V was shortened by 1 base and J by 4 bases, with 13 bases between the two germline ends. Germline assignment: CDR1 MGHRA and CDR2 YSYEKL. In DNA form, the CDR3 reads TGCGCCAGCAGCCAAGCTACGACAGGTATCACTGAAGCTTTCTTT. Translating it yields CASSQATTGITEAFF.

The V call is TRBV27, the J call TRBJ1-3; possible D gene TRBD1, 6 bases. The germline gives CDR1 MNHEY, CDR2 SMNVEV (reference sequence). The CDR3 loop spans 16 amino acids. Trimming removed 4 bases at V and 0 bases at J, with 13 bases between. The CDR3 sequence: CASSSYRGGSGNTIYF. The CDR3 DNA reads as TGTGCCAGCAGTTCCTATAGGGGGGGCTCTGGAAACACCATATATTTT.

The rearrangement joins TRBV19 to TRBJ2-1; 10 nucleotides line up with TRBD2. Looked up from germline, CDR1 is LNHDA and CDR2 is SQIVND (reference sequence). V trimming: 4 bases; J trimming: 4 bases; junction bases outside the gene matches: 4. The CDR3 consists of 15 residues. CDR3 sequence (DNA): TGTGCCAGTAGTAACCCGGGACTAGCGTACAATGAGCAGTTCTTC. Translation: CASSNPGLAYNEQFF.

With regard to this clone: This specimen includes other DNA sequences encoding the same CDR3. The chain couples TRBV7-9 to TRBJ2-2, with TRBD2 identical over 7 bases. Germline V gene data show CDR1 as SEHNR and CDR2 as FQNEAQ (reference sequence). The length of the CDR3 is 15 residues. With V trimmed by 1 base and J by 5 bases, 4 bases remained unmatched. CDR3 sequence (DNA): TGTGCCAGCAGCTTAGGACTAGCTGGTACCGGGGAGCTGTTTTTT. Protein: CASSLGLAGTGELFF. The variable domain in full, with the rest retrieved from reference TRBV7-9 and TRBJ2-2, is DTGVSQNPRHKITKRGQNVTFRCDPISEHNRLYWYRQTLGQGPEFLTYFQNEAQLEKSRLLSDRFSAERPKGSFSTLEIQRTEQGDSAMYLCASSLGLAGTGELFFGEGSRLTVL.

This chain joins TRBV9 and TRBJ2-1, with 11 bases matching TRBD2. With 1 base clipped from V and 8 bases from J, the junction kept 5 bases outside the gene matches. The CDR3 covers 15 residues. CDR1 and CDR2 (germline): SGDLS, YYNGEE. The CDR3 nucleotides read TGTGCCAGCAGCGTAAGACTAGCGGGAAGGGATGAGCAGTTCTTC. It specifies CASSVRLAGRDEQFF.

The gene calls are TRBV5-1 and TRBJ2-7; no clear D gene. V lost 4 bases and J lost 1, with 15 bases in between. CDR1 and CDR2 (germline): SGHRS, YFSETQ. CDR3 length: 15 residues. The CDR3 bases are TGCGCCAGCAGCGTGAACGTTTGGGGTTCCTACGAGCAGTACTTC. Translating gives CASSVNVWGSYEQYF.

This clone was recorded once. This rearrangement joins TRBV2 to TRBJ2-1; the D is unclear. Trimming took off 1 base at V and 1 base at J, with 5 bases between the two ends. Germline V gene lookup returns CDR1 SNHLY and CDR2 FYNNEI. The CDR3 is made up of 14 amino acids. The CDR3 nucleotides read TGTGCCAGCAGTGAAGTGGTATCCTACAATGAGCAGTTCTTC. Amino acids: CASSEVVSYNEQFF. The variable domain in full, with the rest retrieved from reference TRBV2 and TRBJ2-1, is EPEVTQTPSHQVTQMGQEVILRCVPISNHLYFYWYRQILGQKVEFLVSFYNNEISEKSEIFDDQFSVERPDGSNFTLKIRSTKLEDSAMYFCASSEVVSYNEQFFGPGTRLTVL.

The chain carries TRBV15 and TRBJ1-3; D ambiguous. CDR3 length: 13 residues. CDR1 and CDR2 from the germline V gene are LNHNV and YYDKDF (reference sequence). V was clipped by 2 bases and J by 3 bases, with 5 bases between them. CDR3 region: CATSRFLGNTIYF. In DNA form, the CDR3 reads TGTGCCACCAGCAGATTCCTTGGAAACACCATATATTTT.

The V call is TRBV25-1, the J call TRBJ1-4; no clear D gene. Trimming cost V 1 base and J 8 bases, with 17 bases left between them. The CDR3 extends over 16 amino acids. CDR1 and CDR2 from the germline V gene are MGHDK and SYGVNS. In nucleotides, the CDR3 is TGTGCCAGCAGTGAATTTACCCGGGCCACACAGGAAAAACTGTTTTTT. Amino acids: CASSEFTRATQEKLFF.

This chain connects TRBV19 to TRBJ2-1; TRBD2 might be the D (5 bases). V lost 5 bases, J lost 4 bases, and 9 bases lay in between. The V gene's germline CDR1 is LNHDA and CDR2 SQIVND (reference sequence). The CDR3 is made up of 13 amino acids. This CDR3 is CASSFGLYNEQFF. The CDR3 bases are TGTGCCAGTAGTTTTGGACTTTACAATGAGCAGTTCTTC.

The genes are TRBV29-1 and TRBJ1-2; D not resolved. Trimming left V 6 bases short and J 6 bases short, with 17 bases between. The germline V gene has CDR1 SQVTM and CDR2 ANQGSEA. The CDR3 runs to 13 residues. CDR3 nucleotide sequence: TGCAGCGTGATCCGATTAGGGTCCGATGGCTACACCTTC. As protein: CSVIRLGSDGYTF.

The chain couples TRBV28 to TRBJ2-7; TRBD1 aligns across 8 bases. V dropped 8 bases and J dropped 4; count of bases not matched to a gene: 10. The CDR3 has 14 amino acids. Germline assignment: CDR1 MDHEN and CDR2 SYDVKM. DNA for the CDR3: TGTGCCAGCTGCACCAGGGGGCGCGAGTACGAGCAGTACTTC. It encodes CASCTRGREYEQYF.

The chain is built from TRBV13 and TRBJ2-2; TRBD2 matches 14 bases. This CDR3 region has 16 residues. The trim removed 4 bases at V and 6 bases at J, leaving 4 bases unmatched. Germline V gene data show CDR1 as PRHDT and CDR2 as FYEKMQ (reference sequence). CDR3 amino acids: CASSSTSGRAPGELFF. CDR3 nucleotides: TGTGCCAGCAGCTCGACTAGCGGGAGGGCCCCCGGGGAGCTGTTTTTT.

This clone was recorded once. The chain has TRBV10-3 and TRBJ2-7; 11 bases fit TRBD2. Germline V lookup: CDR1 ENHRY, CDR2 SYGVKD. Trimming cost V 0 bases and J 2 bases; bases outside gene matches: 0. The CDR3 loop spans 15 amino acids. DNA for the CDR3: TGTGCCATCAGTGAGTCTAGCGGGAGGGCCTACGAGCAGTACTTC. This encodes CAISESSGRAYEQYF.

This clone was counted a few times. Other DNA variants within this sample encode the same CDR3. The V call is TRBV6-1, the J call TRBJ2-3; 13 positions agree with TRBD2. CDR1 is MNHNS, CDR2 SASEGT, per germline. V lost 6 bases, J lost 4 bases, and 1 base stayed unmatched. This CDR3 comprises 14 residues. The CDR3 coding sequence is TGTGCCAGCAGACTAGCGGGAGGGCCAGATACGCAGTATTTT. As protein: CASRLAGGPDTQYF.

The V and J genes are TRBV7-6 and TRBJ2-3, with D possibly matching TRBD2 (6 bases). Per the germline V gene, CDR1 is SGHVS and CDR2 is FNYEAQ. Trimming removed 1 base at V and 0 bases at J, with 17 bases between. There are 18 residues in the CDR3. Written as DNA, the CDR3 is TGTGCCAGCAGCTTAGTCATGATCGGCGGGACTAGCACAGATACGCAGTATTTT. It yields the protein CASSLVMIGGTSTDTQYF.